The clone carrying this TCR beta chain was seen more than once but under ten times. The same CDR3 also results from other DNA sequences found in this sample. These data originate in a study of beta chain features in type 1 diabetes. This CDR3 contains 14 residues. Germline values: CDR1 SGHTA, CDR2 FQGNSA. V lost 1 base to trimming and J lost 1 base, with 4 bases between them. Using CD45RO/CCR7/CD25/CD127/CD95/CD27, CD4+ naive, central memory, regulatory and stem cell-like memory cells were sorted. Sequencing targeted expressed TCRB transcripts, as all isolated RNA had been reverse transcribed. Assay used: immunoSEQ multiplex PCR; TCRdb lists only in-frame clones, some missing. The table has hundreds of thousands of clones, approximately 14% seen once.

The receptor's source is a young man in good health. The V call is TRBV7-2, the J call TRBJ2-2, with D unresolved. Material: central memory CD4+ T cells from blood. Here the CDR3 DNA reads TGTGCCAGCAGCTTAGATCGGAACACCGGGGAGCTGTTTTTT. It yields the protein CASSLDRNTGELFF.